Listed below are T cell receptor beta chains from one sample, sequenced in a study of CD8 T cells in ankylosing spondylitis. TCRdb re-analysed the 5' RACE reads in MiXCR, keeping a single row per CDR3 protein. The sample shows more than 650,000 distinct CDR3 sequences, about 11% of them seen only once. Input material: blood, either unsorted or a sorted T cell fraction (not recorded which). The receptor source for this set is a male donor with ankylosing spondylitis. Both conserved end residues are part of each CDR3. The order of the fields is V gene, J gene, clone size, D gene, CDR3 DNA, CDR3 protein. A D gene is named only where the DNA matches it firmly. Size is stated for part of the rows, as once, few or many counts, or as a class when the clone is expanded.

TRBV5-1	TRBJ2-2	few	-	TGCGCCAGCAGCTCGACTCTTAAGAACACCGGGGAGCTGTTTTTT	CASSSTLKNTGELFF
TRBV20-1	TRBJ2-7	-	TRBD2	TGCAGTGCTGTAGCGGGGGTACCCTACGAGCAGTACTTC	CSAVAGVPYEQYF
TRBV20-1	TRBJ2-5	many	TRBD1	TGCAGTGCGCTGAATTGGGGGACAGGGGCACAAGAGACCCAGTACTTC	CSALNWGTGAQETQYF
TRBV5-1	TRBJ1-1	many	-	TGCGCCAGCAGCTTGGGGAGAGGGTGGACTGAAGCTTTCTTT	CASSLGRGWTEAFF
TRBV20-1	TRBJ1-2	few	TRBD1	TGCAGTGCTTCTGGCCAGGGGGCCGGCTATGGCTACACCTTC	CSASGQGAGYGYTF
TRBV5-5	TRBJ1-2	-	-	TGTGCCAGCAGCTTGGTGCCCAACTATGGCTACACCTTC	CASSLVPNYGYTF
TRBV12-3/TRBV12-4	TRBJ2-5	many	-	TGTGCCAGCAGTTTAATCGTCGGCAGGCAAGAGACCCAGTACTTC	CASSLIVGRQETQYF
TRBV19	TRBJ1-5	-	-	TGTGCCAGTACCCTTAAAGGCGTATATAGCAATCAGCCCCAGCATTTT	CASTLKGVYSNQPQHF
TRBV18	TRBJ2-7	many	TRBD2	TGTGCCAGCTCACTATTAGCGGGAGAGATAGACGAGCAGTACTTC	CASSLLAGEIDEQYF
TRBV11-2	TRBJ2-2	many	TRBD2	TGTGCCAGCAGCCTTCAGACTAGCTTGTTCTCCGGGGAGCTGTTTTTT	CASSLQTSLFSGELFF
TRBV9	TRBJ1-1	many	TRBD1	TGTGCCAGCAGCGGCAGATACAGGGGGTTGAACACTGAAGCTTTCTTT	CASSGRYRGLNTEAFF
TRBV20-1	TRBJ2-1	-	TRBD2	TGCTGTGCTAGAGATCCTAGCGGGGGGGCCCGGTATGAGCAGTTCTTC	CCARDPSGGARYEQFF
TRBV20-1	TRBJ2-7	-	TRBD2	TGCAGTGCTAGTAAGACTAGCGGGAGTTCATTGACCTCCGAGCAGTACTTC	CSASKTSGSSLTSEQYF
TRBV20-1	TRBJ1-1	many	TRBD1	TGCAGTGCTAGAGGGGACAGGGGTAAGGGGGCTTTCTTT	CSARGDRGKGAFF
TRBV15	TRBJ1-3	-	-	TGTGCCACCAGCAGAGACTACCTTGGAAACACCATATATTTT	CATSRDYLGNTIYF
TRBV4-3	TRBJ2-3	many	-	TGCGCCAGCAGCCGGGGGGACCGTACCCCAGATACGCAGTATTTT	CASSRGDRTPDTQYF
TRBV29-1	TRBJ2-1	-	-	TGCAGCTCTATTTCAGGGACCGACGGCTCCTACAATGAGCAGTTCTTC	CSSISGTDGSYNEQFF
TRBV7-6	TRBJ2-7	-	-	TGTGCCAGCAGCTTAGTGGGGGGCGATGGTTCAAAGCAGTACTTC	CASSLVGGDGSKQYF
TRBV10-3	TRBJ1-2	few	TRBD1	TGTGCCATCAGCTCCCTCACACAGGGGGCACTTTTTTATGGCTACACCTTC	CAISSLTQGALFYGYTF
TRBV20-1	TRBJ2-2	few	TRBD1	TGCAGTGCTGGACAGGGAGACGGGGAGCTGTTTTTT	CSAGQGDGELFF
TRBV5-1	TRBJ2-7	-	TRBD2	TGCGCCAGTAGCTTTCTAGCGGGGGAGGGCTACGAGCAGTACTTC	CASSFLAGEGYEQYF
TRBV4-2	TRBJ1-4	few	-	TGTGCCAGCAGCCCACAGGGAAGATACGAAAAACTGTTTTTT	CASSPQGRYEKLFF
TRBV5-1	TRBJ2-3	-	TRBD2	TGCGCCAGCAGCATGGGACTAGCGATTGCAGATACGCAGTATTTT	CASSMGLAIADTQYF
TRBV28	TRBJ2-5	few	-	TGTGCCAGCAGTTGGACCTGGGGCGTACCACAAGAGACCCAGTACTTC	CASSWTWGVPQETQYF
TRBV20-1	TRBJ1-6	-	-	TGCAGTGCTAGAGCCCGTGGGGTGGGAAATTCACCCCTCCACTTT	CSARARGVGNSPLHF
TRBV20-1	TRBJ1-6	few	-	TGCAGTGCTAGCCAGGGGTTGTATAATTCACCCCTCCACTTT	CSASQGLYNSPLHF
TRBV7-2	TRBJ1-5	few	TRBD1	TGTGCCAGCAGCCCCTGGACAGGAGGAAGCAATCAGCCCCAGCATTTT	CASSPWTGGSNQPQHF
TRBV7-2	TRBJ2-3	many	-	TGTGCCAGCAGCCCCTTGGCAGATACGCAGTATTTT	CASSPLADTQYF
TRBV24-1	TRBJ1-1	many	TRBD1	TGTGCCACCAGGTCCGGGACAGGGGGCACTGAAGCTTTCTTT	CATRSGTGGTEAFF
TRBV2	TRBJ2-1	-	TRBD2	TGTGCCAGCGGGGGGGCACTAGCGGGAGGCCTTGAGCAGTTCTTC	CASGGALAGGLEQFF
TRBV28	TRBJ2-7	-	TRBD1	TGTGCCAGCCGAGACAGGGTTAAGCAGTACTTC	CASRDRVKQYF
TRBV7-2	TRBJ2-7	many	TRBD2	TGTGCCAGCAGCATCGAAGCGGGAGGGTACGAGCAGTACTTC	CASSIEAGGYEQYF
TRBV4-2	TRBJ2-7	few	-	TGTGCCAGCAGCCAAGTGGCCCCTGGCGGCTCCTACGAGCAGTACTTC	CASSQVAPGGSYEQYF
TRBV5-4	TRBJ2-4	-	TRBD2	TGTGCCAGCAGCGACCGAGCGGGAGGAGGAAACATTCAGTACTTC	CASSDRAGGGNIQYF
TRBV6-1	TRBJ1-2	few	TRBD1	TGTGCCAGCAGTGAAATGGGACAGGGCTATGGCTACACCTTC	CASSEMGQGYGYTF
TRBV10-3	TRBJ1-2	-	TRBD1	TGTGCCATCAGTGAGCTTACAGGGGGCTATGGCTACACCTTC	CAISELTGGYGYTF
TRBV5-5	TRBJ2-1	-	-	TGTGCCAGCAGCGTATCCGGGACGGCTTCCTACAATGAGCAGTTCTTC	CASSVSGTASYNEQFF
TRBV4-1	TRBJ2-7	-	-	TGCGCCAGCAGCCAACCATTTTCCTACGAGCAGTACTTC	CASSQPFSYEQYF
TRBV7-2	TRBJ1-2	few	-	TGTGCCAGCAGTCCCGACAGTTCCTATGGCTACACCTTC	CASSPDSSYGYTF
TRBV7-2	TRBJ2-1	few	-	TGTGCCAGCAGCCACGACTGGAGCTCCTACAATGAGCAGTTCTTC	CASSHDWSSYNEQFF
TRBV6-1	TRBJ2-3	-	TRBD2	TGTGCCAGCAGCTTCCTAGCGGGGGCCACAGATACGCAGTATTTT	CASSFLAGATDTQYF
TRBV20-1	TRBJ2-7	many	TRBD2	TGCAGTGCTAGATCAGCGGGGGTTGACGAGCAGTACTTC	CSARSAGVDEQYF
TRBV20-1	TRBJ1-1	-	-	TGCAGTGCCGGCGTCTCATATGAAGCTTTCTTT	CSAGVSYEAFF
TRBV5-1	TRBJ2-3	-	TRBD2	TGCGCCAGCAGCAAGGGACTAGCGGAGGATACGCAGTATTTT	CASSKGLAEDTQYF
TRBV9	TRBJ2-1	few	TRBD2	TGTGCCAGCAGCGTAGAAGCGGGGAACTCCTACAATGAGCAGTTCTTC	CASSVEAGNSYNEQFF
TRBV12-3/TRBV12-4	TRBJ2-2	few	-	TGTGCCAGCAGTCAACACAGCACCGGGGAGCTGTTTTTT	CASSQHSTGELFF
TRBV5-1	TRBJ2-7	few	-	TGCGCCAGCAGCTTGCGTTGGGGCGGTTACGAGCAGTACTTC	CASSLRWGGYEQYF
TRBV11-3	TRBJ1-1	few	-	TGTGCCAGCACCCTCGGGGGGAGGCAGGGTGGCACTGAAGCTTTCTTT	CASTLGGRQGGTEAFF
TRBV11-2	TRBJ2-3	many	-	TGTGCCAGCAGCTCAGACCGCACAGATACGCAGTATTTT	CASSSDRTDTQYF
TRBV7-2	TRBJ2-5	few	-	TGTGCCAGCAGCCCCAGGACTGCCCCAGAGACCCAGTACTTC	CASSPRTAPETQYF
TRBV29-1	TRBJ2-1	many	TRBD1	TGCAGCGTTGGGACAGGGCGAAGCTCCTACAATGAGCAGTTCTTC	CSVGTGRSSYNEQFF